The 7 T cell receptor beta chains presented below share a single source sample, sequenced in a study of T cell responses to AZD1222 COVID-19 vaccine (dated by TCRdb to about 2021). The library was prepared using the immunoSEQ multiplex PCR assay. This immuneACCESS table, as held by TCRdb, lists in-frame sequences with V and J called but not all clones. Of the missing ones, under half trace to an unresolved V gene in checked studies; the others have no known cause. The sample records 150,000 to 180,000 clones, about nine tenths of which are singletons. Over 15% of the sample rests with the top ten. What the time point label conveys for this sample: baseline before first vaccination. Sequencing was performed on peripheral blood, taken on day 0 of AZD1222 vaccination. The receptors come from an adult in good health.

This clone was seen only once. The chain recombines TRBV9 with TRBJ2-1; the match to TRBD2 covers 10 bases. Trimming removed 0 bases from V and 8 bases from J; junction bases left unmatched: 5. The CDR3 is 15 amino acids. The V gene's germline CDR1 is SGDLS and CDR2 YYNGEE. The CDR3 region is CASSVGLAGAYEQFF. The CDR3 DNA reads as TGTGCCAGCAGCGTAGGGCTAGCGGGAGCCTATGAGCAGTTCTTC.

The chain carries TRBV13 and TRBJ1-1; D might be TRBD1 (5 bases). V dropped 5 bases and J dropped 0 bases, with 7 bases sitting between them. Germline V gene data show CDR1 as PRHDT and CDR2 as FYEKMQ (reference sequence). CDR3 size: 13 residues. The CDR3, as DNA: TGTGCCAGCAGCAAGACAGTGAACACTGAAGCTTTCTTT. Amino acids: CASSKTVNTEAFF.

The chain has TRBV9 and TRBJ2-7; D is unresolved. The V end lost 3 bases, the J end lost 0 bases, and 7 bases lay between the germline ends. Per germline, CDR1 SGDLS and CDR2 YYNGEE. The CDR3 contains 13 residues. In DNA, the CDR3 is TGTGCCAGCAGCGACCCGAGCTCCTACGAGCAGTACTTC. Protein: CASSDPSSYEQYF.

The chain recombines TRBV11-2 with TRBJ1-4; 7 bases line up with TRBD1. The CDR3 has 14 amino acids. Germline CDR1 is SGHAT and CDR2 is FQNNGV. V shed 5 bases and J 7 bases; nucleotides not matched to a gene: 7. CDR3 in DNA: TGTGCCAGCAGCAGAACAGGGGCTTCTGAAAAACTGTTTTTT. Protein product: CASSRTGASEKLFF.

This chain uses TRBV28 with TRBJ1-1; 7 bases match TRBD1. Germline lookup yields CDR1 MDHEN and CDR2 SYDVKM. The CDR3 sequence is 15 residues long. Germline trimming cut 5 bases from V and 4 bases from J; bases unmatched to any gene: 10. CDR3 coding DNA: TGTGCCAGCAGTCCGGGGCGGACAGGACCCACTGAAGCTTTCTTT. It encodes CASSPGRTGPTEAFF.

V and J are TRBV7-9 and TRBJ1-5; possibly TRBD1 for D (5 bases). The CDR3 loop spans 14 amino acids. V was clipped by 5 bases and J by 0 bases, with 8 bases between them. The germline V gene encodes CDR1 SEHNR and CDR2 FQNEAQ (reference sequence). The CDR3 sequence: CASSRGNSNQPQHF. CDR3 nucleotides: TGTGCCAGCAGCAGGGGTAATAGCAATCAGCCCCAGCATTTT.

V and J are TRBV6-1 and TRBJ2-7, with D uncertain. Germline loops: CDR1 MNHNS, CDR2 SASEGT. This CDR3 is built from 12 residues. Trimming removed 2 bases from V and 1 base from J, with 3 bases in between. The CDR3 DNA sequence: TGTGCCAGCAGTGAAACGTCCTACGAGCAGTACTTC. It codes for CASSETSYEQYF.